This TCR beta chain originates from a study of control samples from healthy donors and cancer patients. This CDR3 has 12 amino acids. CDR1 and CDR2 (germline): SQVTM, ANQGSEA. V lost 5 bases and J lost 5; bases outside the gene matches: 5. Assay: immunoSEQ multiplex PCR; the TCRdb copy retains only in-frame clones and omits some. With about 190,000 clones in the sample, the ten largest clones hold approximately 2.2%. Sequencing input: blood. This chain uses TRBV29-1 with TRBJ1-1; 7 nucleotides align to TRBD1. The clonotype comes from a woman in her 30s in good health. As DNA, the CDR3 is TGCAGCGTTCCCAGGGGGGAGACTGAAGCTTTCTTT. Translating gives CSVPRGETEAFF.